This TCR beta chain stems from a study of blood T cell repertoires in COVID-19. V gave up 2 bases and J gave up 4 bases; unmatched junction bases: 2. The CDR3 runs 13 residues. TCRdb's table, derived via immunoSEQ multiplex PCR, lists solely in-frame clones and lacks some. The repertoire includes over 100,000 clones, roughly four fifths of them detected once, and more than 4.5% sits in the top ten. The rearrangement joins TRBV12-3 or TRBV12-4 to TRBJ2-7, with 7 bases identical to TRBD1. The clonotype originates from a man aged 55 to 70 with acute or convalescent COVID-19. The sequencing sample was made of peripheral blood. CDR3: CASSLKGAYEQYF. The CDR3 DNA is TGTGCCAGCAGTTTAAAGGGGGCGTACGAGCAGTACTTC.